This TCR beta chain is from a study of cytomegalovirus exposure and HLA in healthy donors. General study points: A link between a missense DCLRE1C variant and TCR beta V- and J-gene trimming emerged from a later analysis.

13 Jbeta primers and 60 Vbeta primers were used for the PCR. Libraries were prepared by immunoSEQ multiplex PCR; TCRdb keeps only in-frame clonotypes and omits some of them. Of around 140,000 clones listed, over 70% are singletons. Germline loops: CDR1 SGHRS, CDR2 YFSETQ. This CDR3 comprises 15 residues. J was trimmed by 4 bases and V by 0 bases; bases with no gene match: 7. With regard to this clone: Its specificity is not known.

The receptor comes from a young woman in good health and CMV-seronegative. Material for sequencing was PBMCs. This chain uses TRBV5-1 with TRBJ2-7; 7 nucleotides align to TRBD1. The CDR3, as DNA: TGCGCCAGCAGCTTGGGGGTGACAGGGTTTTACGAGCAGTACTTC. Its translation is CASSLGVTGFYEQYF.